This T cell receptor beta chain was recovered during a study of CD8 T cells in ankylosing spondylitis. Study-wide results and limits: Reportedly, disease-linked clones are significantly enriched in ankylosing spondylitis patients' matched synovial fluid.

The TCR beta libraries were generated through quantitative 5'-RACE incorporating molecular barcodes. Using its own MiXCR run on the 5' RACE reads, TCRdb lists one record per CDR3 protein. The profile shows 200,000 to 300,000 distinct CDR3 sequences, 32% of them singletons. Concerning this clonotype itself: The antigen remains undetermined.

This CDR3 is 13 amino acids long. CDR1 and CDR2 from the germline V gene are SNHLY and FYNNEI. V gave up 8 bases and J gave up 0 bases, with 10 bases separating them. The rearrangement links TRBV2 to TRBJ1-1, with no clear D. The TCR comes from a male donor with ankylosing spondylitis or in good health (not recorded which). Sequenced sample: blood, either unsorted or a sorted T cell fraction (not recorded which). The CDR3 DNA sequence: TGTGCCAGCTGCCGGGAGTTGAACACTGAAGCTTTCTTT. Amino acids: CASCRELNTEAFF.